The 10 T cell receptor beta chains presented below share a single source sample, sequenced in a study of T cells expressing NK-cell markers. No DNA is given; TCRdb re-called the 5' RACE reads and lists each CDR3 protein once. The listing contains some 390,000 distinct CDR3 sequences. Sequenced input: blood T cells: a sorted CD56 or NKG2C T cell subset, CD4+ or CD8+ T cells, or bulk PBMC T cells (not recorded which). The receptors originated from a woman aged 50 to 60 in good health.

This chain connects TRBV10-3 to TRBJ2-7; the D call from TCRdb, TRBD2, cannot be confirmed without DNA. The CDR3 runs 15 residues. Germline V gives CDR1 ENHRY, CDR2 SYGVKD. The CDR3 here is CAIRESNSGIYEQYF.

The genes are TRBV18 and TRBJ2-1. This CDR3 comprises 13 residues. Germline assignment: CDR1 KGHSH and CDR2 LQKENI. CDR3: CASSPMRTNEQFF.

This chain uses TRBV5-1 with TRBJ2-4; checking the TCRdb D call of TRBD1 is not possible without DNA. Germline V gene lookup returns CDR1 SGHRS and CDR2 YFSETQ. The CDR3 sequence is 14 residues long. The CDR3 reads CASSQSGHQNIQYF.

Judged by frequency, this clonotype is medium-sized. The chain couples TRBV29-1 to TRBJ2-1; TCRdb picks TRBD2, but there is no DNA to check that call. CDR1 SQVTM and CDR2 ANQGSEA come from the germline V gene. The CDR3 length is 13 residues. The chain's CDR3 is CSFAGSSVEEQFF.

The V gene is TRBV20-1, the J gene TRBJ2-7; TCRdb selects TRBD2, and the lack of DNA leaves this call unchecked. Per germline, CDR1 DFQATT and CDR2 SNEGSKA (reference sequence). The CDR3 totals 15 residues. Here the CDR3 reads CSARESAGGPYEQYF.

V and J are TRBV5-1 and TRBJ2-1; the TCRdb call, TRBD1, lacks DNA for checking. This CDR3 is 16 amino acids long. Per the germline V gene, CDR1 is SGHRS and CDR2 is YFSETQ. This chain's CDR3 is CASSLAYRAGANEQFF.

The V and J genes are TRBV24-1 and TRBJ2-3; TCRdb outputs TRBD1, but without DNA this stays unchecked. Germline values: CDR1 KGHDR, CDR2 SFDVKD. This CDR3 contains 13 residues. The CDR3 protein is CATSDRGPDTQYF.

V gene TRBV9 combines with J gene TRBJ2-1. Looked up from germline, CDR1 is SGDLS and CDR2 is YYNGEE. The CDR3 is 13 residues long. The CDR3 spells CASSRGAYNEQFF. Full variable domain (missing parts from reference TRBV9 and TRBJ2-1): DSGVTQTPKHLITATGQRVTLRCSPRSGDLSVYWYQQSLDQGLQFLIQYYNGEERAKGNILERFSAQQFPDLHSELNLSSLELGDSALYFCASSRGAYNEQFFGPGTRLTVL.

V gene TRBV2 combines with J gene TRBJ2-1; the TRBD1 assignment by TCRdb is unverifiable without DNA. The length of the CDR3 is 11 residues. Per germline, CDR1 SNHLY and CDR2 FYNNEI. CDR3 in amino acids: CASSAGYEQFF.

CDR3 amino acids: CAISDPGQGSEKLFF. The chain recombines TRBV10-3 with TRBJ1-4; TCRdb lists TRBD1, though no DNA is available to test this call. Germline V gene data show CDR1 as ENHRY and CDR2 as SYGVKD. The CDR3 consists of 15 residues.